The next 26 T cell receptor beta chains were all read from a single sample in a study of blood T cells in healthy people across ages. A second PCR of about 7 to 12 cycles used a sample-barcoded 5' primer and a J-beta primer mix. TCRdb reprocessed the 5' RACE reads with MiXCR, giving one entry per CDR3 protein. Among about 1.5 million distinct CDR3 sequences listed, 42% were seen once. The sequencing input was blood. The receptors shown here come from a woman aged 18-29 years in good health.

This clonotype turned up a few times. The chain uses TRBV27 and TRBJ2-7, with TRBD2 as a possible D gene (6 bases). Between the trimmed V and J ends, which lost 5 bases and 1 base, there was a span of 21 bases. CDR3 size: 17 residues. Germline V gene lookup returns CDR1 MNHEY and CDR2 SMNVEV (reference sequence). The CDR3 DNA follows: TGTGCCAGCAGTCCCCTAGGCGGGATGGGGCGTTCCTACGAGCAGTACTTC. Residues: CASSPLGGMGRSYEQYF.

The chain has TRBV20-1 and TRBJ2-3, with 15 bases lining up with TRBD2. V dropped 3 bases and J dropped 0; count of bases not matched to a gene: 19. This CDR3 comprises 22 residues. The V gene's germline CDR1 is DFQATT and CDR2 SNEGSKA (reference sequence). In DNA, the CDR3 is TGCAGTGCTAGTCCCCCGGTGGGGCACCCGGGACTAGCGGGAGGCAGCACAGATACGCAGTATTTT. Translated, it gives CSASPPVGHPGLAGGSTDTQYF.

The rearrangement links TRBV4-2 to TRBJ2-3; TRBD2 matches 7 bases. In germline, CDR1 is LGHNA, CDR2 YNFKEQ. The CDR3 runs to 16 residues. Unmatched junction bases numbered 7, after V lost 1 base and J lost 3 bases. The CDR3 nucleotides read TGTGCCAGCAGCCAAGGAGCGGGAATGGGGACAGATACGCAGTATTTT. Its protein is CASSQGAGMGTDTQYF.

The genes are TRBV12-3 or TRBV12-4 and TRBJ2-5, with 8 positions matching TRBD2. The CDR3 runs to 14 residues. V lost 7 bases and J lost 7; bases outside the gene matches: 11. CDR3 in DNA: TGTGCCAGCACCGGGGCCTCCCGGGAGGGGACCCAGTACTTC. Amino acid sequence: CASTGASREGTQYF.

There are many counts of this clonotype. This CDR3 reads CASSITPNTEAFF. CDR3 in DNA: TGTGCCAGCAGTATCACACCGAACACTGAAGCTTTCTTT. The chain carries TRBV2 and TRBJ1-1; D is unclear. CDR1 and CDR2 from the germline V gene are SNHLY and FYNNEI. CDR3 length: 13 residues. Deletions cut 5 bases from V and 1 base from J, with 8 bases between.

The chain is built from TRBV11-1 and TRBJ2-3; 9 bases are shared with TRBD2. This CDR3 spans 17 amino acids. Germline-derived CDR1 and CDR2 are SGHAT and FQDESV (reference sequence). J was trimmed by 0 bases and V by 4 bases; bases with no gene match: 8. The CDR3 region has the DNA TGTGCCAGCAGCTCGTTACTAGCGGGTCCTAGCACAGATACGCAGTATTTT. Translated, it gives CASSSLLAGPSTDTQYF.

This clonotype has only a few counts. V and J are TRBV24-1 and TRBJ2-1; D may be TRBD2 (6 bases). Germline CDR1 reads KGHDR; CDR2 reads SFDVKD. CDR3 length: 14 amino acids. V lost 4 bases, J lost 12 bases, and 18 bases lay in between. CDR3 region: CATSDSLSSERQFF. In nucleotides, the CDR3 is TGTGCCACCAGTGACAGCCTATCTAGCGAGCGGCAGTTCTTC.

J is TRBJ1-2 and V is TRBV6-1, with D unclear. The CDR3 is made up of 13 amino acids. Germline loops: CDR1 MNHNS, CDR2 SASEGT. V lost 4 bases and J 4 bases, leaving 10 bases between the germline ends. The chain's CDR3 is CASSAADFYGYTF. The CDR3, as DNA: TGTGCCAGCAGTGCAGCAGATTTCTATGGCTACACCTTC.

The V gene is TRBV20-1, the J gene TRBJ2-2; TRBD2 matches at 7 bases. Looked up from germline, CDR1 is DFQATT and CDR2 is SNEGSKA (reference sequence). With V trimmed by 4 bases and J by 1 base, 3 bases remained unmatched. The CDR3 covers 14 residues. CDR3 coding DNA: TGCAGTGCTACCGGGACTAAGAACACCGGGGAGCTGTTTTTT. This codes for CSATGTKNTGELFF.

This clonotype appeared a few times. V usage is TRBV4-3 and J usage is TRBJ2-3; D ambiguous. This CDR3 has 13 residues. The germline gives CDR1 LGHNA, CDR2 YSLEER. The ends were cut back, 0 bases at V and 8 bases at J, with 9 bases in the middle. CDR3 nucleotide sequence: TGCGCCAGCAGCCAAGATAGGCACCGTACGCAGTATTTT. It is translated as CASSQDRHRTQYF.

The genes are TRBV4-2 and TRBJ2-1; D gene uncertain. The J call is doubtful: the DNA matches TRBJ2-7 better. CDR1 and CDR2 from the germline V gene are LGHNA and YNFKEQ. The CDR3 loop spans 12 amino acids. In DNA, the CDR3 is TGTGCCAGCAGCCATGAAGACAATGAGCAGTACTTC. Residues: CASSHEDNEQYF.

V is TRBV7-2 and J is TRBJ2-3; 7 positions agree with TRBD2. V trimming: 0 bases; J trimming: 0 bases; junction bases outside the gene matches: 6. Per the germline V gene, CDR1 is SGHTA and CDR2 is FQGNSA. The CDR3 consists of 17 residues. For the CDR3, the DNA is TGTGCCAGCAGCTTAGCCTCTAGCGGAGCGAGCACAGATACGCAGTATTTT. The encoded protein is CASSLASSGASTDTQYF. Full variable domain (missing parts from reference TRBV7-2 and TRBJ2-3): GAGVSQSPSNKVTEKGKDVELRCDPISGHTALYWYRQSLGQGLEFLIYFQGNSAPDKSGLPSDRFSAERTGGSVSTLTIQRTQQEDSAVYLCASSLASSGASTDTQYFGPGTRLTVL.

This clonotype was recorded a few times. V and J are TRBV20-1 and TRBJ2-7, with TRBD2 as a possible D gene (6 bases). Between the trimmed V and J ends, which lost 5 bases and 1 base, there was a span of 18 bases. Germline V CDR1 and CDR2: DFQATT, SNEGSKA (reference sequence). The CDR3 has 15 amino acids. CDR3 bases: TGCAGTGCTTTGGGAGGCAACAGCCCATCCTACGAGCAGTACTTC. Translating gives CSALGGNSPSYEQYF.

This clonotype was picked up many times. The chain links TRBV18 to TRBJ1-5; TRBD1 aligns across 8 bases. CDR1 is KGHSH and CDR2 is LQKENI in the germline V gene. The V and J ends lost 1 base and 5 bases, in that order; junction bases with no gene match: 4. The length of the CDR3 is 15 residues. This CDR3 reads CASSPHQGADQPQHF. As DNA, the CDR3 is TGTGCCAGCTCACCACATCAGGGGGCAGATCAGCCCCAGCATTTT.

A word on this clonotype: A read error may account for a junction end that differs from germline. The chain is built from TRBV30 and TRBJ2-3; no clear D. This CDR3 spans 15 amino acids. Germline V gives CDR1 GTSNPN, CDR2 SVGIG (reference sequence). The CDR3 nucleotides are TGTGCCTGGAGCCGTTCCGGGCCTAACACAGCTACGCAGTATTTT. It specifies CAWSRSGPNTATQYF.

The chain links TRBV6-5 to TRBJ1-3; D ambiguous. CDR1 and CDR2 (germline): MNHEY, SVGAGI. The V end was cut by 6 bases, the J end by 2 bases, with 8 bases between. The CDR3 covers 13 residues. The chain's CDR3 is CASSLQAGNTIYF. In nucleotides, the CDR3 is TGTGCCAGCAGCCTACAAGCTGGAAACACCATATATTTT.

A few counts support this clonotype. Relative to the germline gene, one junction end is altered; a read error may explain this. This chain uses TRBV7-9 with TRBJ2-1; D is perhaps TRBD1 or TRBD2 (5 bases each). Germline CDR1 is SEHNR and CDR2 is FQNEAQ (reference sequence). The CDR3 has 15 amino acids. CDR3 residues: CASSSFGTSHNEQFF. In DNA, the CDR3 is TGTGCCAGCAGCTCTTTCGGGACCTCCCACAATGAGCAGTTCTTC.

This chain links TRBV7-2 with TRBJ2-7; 12 bases are shared with TRBD2. Germline V lookup: CDR1 SGHTA, CDR2 FQGNSA. The CDR3 has 17 amino acids. V shed 1 base, J shed 2 bases, and the junction held 6 bases outside the gene matches. The CDR3 loop is CASSLGLAGGKTYEQYF. In nucleotides, the CDR3 is TGTGCCAGCAGCTTAGGGCTAGCGGGAGGGAAAACCTACGAGCAGTACTTC.

This clonotype was observed a handful of times. V and J are TRBV10-3 and TRBJ2-1; TRBD2 matches at 14 bases. V lost 6 bases, J lost 3 bases, and 4 bases stayed unmatched. Germline V lookup: CDR1 ENHRY, CDR2 SYGVKD. This CDR3 has 16 amino acids. In DNA, the CDR3 is TGTGCCATCAGGGGACTAGCGGGAGAGTTCTACAATGAGCAGTTCTTC. It codes for CAIRGLAGEFYNEQFF.

The V gene is TRBV6-2 or TRBV6-3, the J gene TRBJ2-7; perhaps TRBD1 as D (5 bases). V gave up 4 bases and J gave up 1 base, with 14 bases separating them. Germline V gene lookup returns CDR1 MNHEY and CDR2 SVGEGT. The length of the CDR3 is 15 residues. The CDR3 protein is CASSSTQQGSYEQYF. CDR3 DNA sequence: TGTGCCAGCAGTTCGACGCAGCAGGGATCCTACGAGCAGTACTTC.

This clonotype was recorded a few times. This chain uses TRBV29-1 with TRBJ2-1; possibly TRBD2 for D (6 bases). Trimming took 7 bases from V and 6 from J, leaving 22 bases between them. The germline V gene encodes CDR1 SQVTM and CDR2 ANQGSEA. This CDR3 region has 15 residues. CDR3 bases: TGCAGCGGTACGCGGACTAAACTACCTATCAATGAGCAGTTCTTC. Its translation: CSGTRTKLPINEQFF.

This clonotype was picked up a small number of times. This sequence joins TRBV7-2 and TRBJ2-3; 7 bases fit TRBD2. Germline CDR1 SGHTA, CDR2 FQGNSA. V trimming: 4 bases; J trimming: 6 bases; junction bases outside the gene matches: 10. The CDR3 runs 15 residues. The CDR3 sequence is CASSSPQRGWDTQYF. The CDR3 DNA follows: TGTGCCAGCAGCTCGCCCCAGCGGGGATGGGATACGCAGTATTTT.

V gene TRBV2 combines with J gene TRBJ2-5; tentative D call: TRBD2 (5 bases). This CDR3 is built from 15 residues. Germline lookup yields CDR1 SNHLY and CDR2 FYNNEI. V gave up 4 bases and J gave up 4 bases, with 16 bases separating them. DNA for the CDR3: TGTGCCAGCAGTGGCTCGGGCGGGTTTTCAGAGACCCAGTACTTC. Translating gives CASSGSGGFSETQYF.

The rearrangement links TRBV9 to TRBJ1-3; unclear D gene. V lost 4 bases and J lost 4, with 12 bases in between. There are 14 residues in the CDR3. Per the germline V gene, CDR1 is SGDLS and CDR2 is YYNGEE. This chain's CDR3 is CASSQDGSGNTIYF. The CDR3 bases are TGTGCCAGCAGCCAGGACGGTTCGGGAAACACCATATATTTT.

Notes on this clonotype: Germline and junction disagree at one end, which may indicate a read error. The rearrangement joins TRBV28 to TRBJ1-5; D is perhaps TRBD1 (5 bases). Looked up from germline, CDR1 is MDHEN and CDR2 is SYDVKM. This CDR3 is built from 15 residues. The CDR3 DNA sequence: TGTGCCGGCAGTTTATGGGGCGATCGTAATCAGCCCCAGCATTTT. As protein: CAGSLWGDRNQPQHF.

The chain carries TRBV7-9 and TRBJ2-1; D call uncertain. With 2 bases removed from V and 5 bases from J, the gap between germline ends came to 7 bases. The CDR3 sequence is 13 residues long. Germline V gene data show CDR1 as SEHNR and CDR2 as FQNEAQ (reference sequence). CDR3 in DNA: TGTGCCAGCAGCTTACTCACGGACAATGAGCAGTTCTTC. Translating gives CASSLLTDNEQFF.